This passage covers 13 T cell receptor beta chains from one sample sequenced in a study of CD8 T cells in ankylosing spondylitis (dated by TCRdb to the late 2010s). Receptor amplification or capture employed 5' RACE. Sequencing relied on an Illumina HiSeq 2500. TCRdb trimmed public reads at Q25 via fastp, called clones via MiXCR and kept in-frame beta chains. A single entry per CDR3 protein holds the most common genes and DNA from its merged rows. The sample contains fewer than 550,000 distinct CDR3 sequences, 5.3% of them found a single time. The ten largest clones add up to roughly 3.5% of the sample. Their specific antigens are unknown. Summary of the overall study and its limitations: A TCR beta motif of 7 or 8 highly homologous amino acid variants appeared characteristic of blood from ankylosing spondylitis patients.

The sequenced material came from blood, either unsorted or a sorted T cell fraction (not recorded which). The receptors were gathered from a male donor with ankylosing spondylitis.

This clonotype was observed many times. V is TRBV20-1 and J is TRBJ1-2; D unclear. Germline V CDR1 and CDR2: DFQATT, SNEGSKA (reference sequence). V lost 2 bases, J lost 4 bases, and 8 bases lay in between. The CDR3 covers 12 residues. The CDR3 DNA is TGCAGTGCTAGATCGGCAGCCTATGGCTACACCTTC. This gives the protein CSARSAAYGYTF.

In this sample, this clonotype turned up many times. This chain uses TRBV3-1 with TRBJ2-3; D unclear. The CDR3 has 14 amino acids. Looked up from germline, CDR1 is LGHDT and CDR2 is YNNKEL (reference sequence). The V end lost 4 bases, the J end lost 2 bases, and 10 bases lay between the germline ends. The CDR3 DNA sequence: TGTGCCAGCAGCCTCCTCCCAGACACAGATACGCAGTATTTT. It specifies CASSLLPDTDTQYF.

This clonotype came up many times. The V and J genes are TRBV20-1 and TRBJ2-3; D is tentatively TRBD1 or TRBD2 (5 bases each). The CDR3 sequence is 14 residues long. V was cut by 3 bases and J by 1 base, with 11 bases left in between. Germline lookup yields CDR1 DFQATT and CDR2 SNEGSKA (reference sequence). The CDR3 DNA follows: TGCAGTGCTAGGGGCAGGGACGGCACAGATACGCAGTATTTT. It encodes CSARGRDGTDTQYF.

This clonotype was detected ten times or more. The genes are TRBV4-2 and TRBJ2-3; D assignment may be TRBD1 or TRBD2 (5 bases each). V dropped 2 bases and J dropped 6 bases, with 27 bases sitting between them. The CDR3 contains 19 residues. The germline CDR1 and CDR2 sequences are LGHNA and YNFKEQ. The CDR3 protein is CASSQSRVSRAFTGDTQYF. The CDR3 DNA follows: TGTGCCAGCAGCCAATCCAGGGTCTCGCGGGCCTTTACCGGGGATACGCAGTATTTT.

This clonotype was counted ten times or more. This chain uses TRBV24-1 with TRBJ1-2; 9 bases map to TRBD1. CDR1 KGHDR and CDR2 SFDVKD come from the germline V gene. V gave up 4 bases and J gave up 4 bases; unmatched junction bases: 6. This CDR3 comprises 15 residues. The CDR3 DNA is TGTGCCACCAGTGACCCGGGACAGGGAGGCTATGGCTACACCTTC. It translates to CATSDPGQGGYGYTF.

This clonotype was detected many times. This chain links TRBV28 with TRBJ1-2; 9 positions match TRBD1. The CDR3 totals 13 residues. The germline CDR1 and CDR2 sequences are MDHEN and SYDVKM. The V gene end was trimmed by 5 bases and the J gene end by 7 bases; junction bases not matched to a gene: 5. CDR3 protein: CASSPRDRAGYTF. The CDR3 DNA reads TGTGCCAGCAGTCCCCGGGACAGGGCTGGCTACACCTTC.

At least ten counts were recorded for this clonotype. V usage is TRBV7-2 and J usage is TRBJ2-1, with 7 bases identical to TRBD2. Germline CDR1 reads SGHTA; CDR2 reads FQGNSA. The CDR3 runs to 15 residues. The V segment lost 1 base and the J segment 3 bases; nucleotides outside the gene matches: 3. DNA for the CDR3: TGTGCCAGCAGCTTAGTGCGGGGGAACTACAATGAGCAGTTCTTC. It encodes CASSLVRGNYNEQFF.

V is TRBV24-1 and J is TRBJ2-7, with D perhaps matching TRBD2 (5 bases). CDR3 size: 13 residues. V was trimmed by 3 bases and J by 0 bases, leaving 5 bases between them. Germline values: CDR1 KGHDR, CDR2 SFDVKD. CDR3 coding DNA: TGTGCCACCAGTGATGGACTCTCCTACGAGCAGTACTTC. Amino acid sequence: CATSDGLSYEQYF.

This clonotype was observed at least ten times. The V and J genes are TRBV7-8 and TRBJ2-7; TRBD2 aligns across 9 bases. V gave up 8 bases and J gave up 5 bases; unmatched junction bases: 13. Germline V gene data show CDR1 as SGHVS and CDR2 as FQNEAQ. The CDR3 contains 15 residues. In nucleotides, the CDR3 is TGTGCCAGCGCTTGGCTAGCGGGACAGAATCACGAGCAGTACTTC. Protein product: CASAWLAGQNHEQYF.

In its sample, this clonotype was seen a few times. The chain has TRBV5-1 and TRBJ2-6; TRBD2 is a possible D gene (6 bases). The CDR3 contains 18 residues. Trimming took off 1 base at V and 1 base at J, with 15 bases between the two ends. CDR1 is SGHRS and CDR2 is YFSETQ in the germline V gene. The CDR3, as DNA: TGCGCCAGCAGCTTGAACCGGGACTTCGGTTCTGGGGCCAACGTCCTGACTTTC. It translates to CASSLNRDFGSGANVLTF.

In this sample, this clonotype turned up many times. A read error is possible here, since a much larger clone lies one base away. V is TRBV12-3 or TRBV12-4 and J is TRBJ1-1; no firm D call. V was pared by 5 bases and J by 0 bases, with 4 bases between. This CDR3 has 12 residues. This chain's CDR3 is CASSRMNTEAFF. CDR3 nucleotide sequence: TGTGCCAGCAGTCGGATGAACACTGAAGCTTTCTTT.

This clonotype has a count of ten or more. The CDR3 protein is CASSRGVGTGELFF. Here the CDR3 DNA reads TGCGCCAGCAGCCGAGGCGTTGGGACCGGGGAGCTGTTTTTT. This chain uses TRBV4-3 with TRBJ2-2; D unclear. This CDR3 contains 14 residues. V dropped 4 bases and J dropped 5 bases, with 11 bases sitting between them. Looked up from germline, CDR1 is LGHNA and CDR2 is YSLEER.

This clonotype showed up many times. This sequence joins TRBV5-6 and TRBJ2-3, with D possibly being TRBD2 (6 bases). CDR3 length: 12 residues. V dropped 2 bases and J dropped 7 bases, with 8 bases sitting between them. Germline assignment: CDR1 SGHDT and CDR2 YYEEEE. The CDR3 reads CASSLLAYTQYF. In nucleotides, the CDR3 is TGTGCCAGCAGCTTACTAGCTTATACGCAGTATTTT.